The 25 T cell receptor beta chains below all came from one sample that was sequenced in a study of CD8+ T cells in alopecia areata. Once RNA had been extracted, it was reverse transcribed into cDNA to act as the sequencing template. Only in-frame clones appear in the TCRdb table, and some are missing; sequencing was by immunoSEQ multiplex PCR. The table has 200,000 to 250,000 clones, roughly 57% seen once. Sequencing was performed on CD4+ T cells sorted from blood, taken at week 0. All receptors derive from a human donor with alopecia areata.

In the case of this clone: Other DNA sequences of this sample code for an identical CDR3. The CDR3 nucleotides are TGTGCCAGCAGCCAAGCGGGCTATGGCTACACCTTC. It codes for CASSQAGYGYTF. J is TRBJ1-2 and V is TRBV14; no reliable D call. V was trimmed by 1 base and J by 4 bases, leaving 4 bases between them. The CDR3 contains 12 residues. Germline CDR1 SGHDN, CDR2 FVKESK. Together with reference TRBV14 and TRBJ1-2, the CDR3 gives the full variable domain: EAGVTQFPSHSVIEKGQTVTLRCDPISGHDNLYWYRRVMGKEIKFLLHFVKESKQDESGMPNNRFLAERTGGTYSTLKVQPAELEDSGVYFCASSQAGYGYTFGSGTRLTVV.

The chain joins TRBV29-1 to TRBJ2-7; D is uncertain. The length of the CDR3 is 11 residues. V gave up 2 bases and J gave up 3 bases, with 5 bases separating them. Germline CDR1 is SQVTM and CDR2 is ANQGSEA. In DNA form, the CDR3 reads TGCAGCGTTGAACAGAACTACGAGCAGTACTTC. It is translated as CSVEQNYEQYF.

The chain has TRBV29-1 and TRBJ2-6; D gene unclear. The CDR3 is 17 residues long. The V end was cut by 3 bases, the J end by 0 bases, with 15 bases between. Germline V gene data show CDR1 as SQVTM and CDR2 as ANQGSEA. Here the CDR3 reads CSVDSSEIYSGANVLTF. CDR3 sequence (DNA): TGCAGCGTTGACAGCTCGGAAATATACTCTGGGGCCAACGTCCTGACTTTC.

In nucleotides, the CDR3 is TGTGCCAGCAGTGAGGGATTGGCAGCTTATGGCTACACCTTC. It encodes CASSEGLAAYGYTF. This chain links TRBV25-1 with TRBJ1-2; D is ambiguous. The CDR3 covers 14 residues. Trimming took 3 bases from V and 5 from J, leaving 13 bases between them. Looked up from germline, CDR1 is MGHDK and CDR2 is SYGVNS.

This clone was seen a handful of times. The rearrangement uses TRBV5-6 and TRBJ2-1; 8 positions agree with TRBD1. Germline V gene lookup returns CDR1 SGHDT and CDR2 YYEEEE. The CDR3 runs 14 residues. The V segment lost 4 bases and the J segment 6 bases; nucleotides outside the gene matches: 6. DNA for the CDR3: TGTGCCAGCAGCCGGGACAGGAGGGTCAATGAGCAGTTCTTC. Translating it yields CASSRDRRVNEQFF.

The chain is built from TRBV27 and TRBJ2-4; tentatively, D is TRBD1 or TRBD2 (5 bases each). Germline values: CDR1 MNHEY, CDR2 SMNVEV (reference sequence). This CDR3 is built from 14 residues. Trimming pared 5 bases from V and 5 bases from J, leaving 13 bases between. Written as DNA, the CDR3 is TGTGCCAGCAGTCCCCGGGGCAAGGAAAACATTCAGTACTTC. Its translation is CASSPRGKENIQYF.

This clone has only a few counts. V usage is TRBV28 and J usage is TRBJ1-2, with no clear D. Germline V gene data show CDR1 as MDHEN and CDR2 as SYDVKM. There are 14 residues in the CDR3. V lost 2 bases and J 1 base, leaving 8 bases between the germline ends. CDR3 in amino acids: CASSLTGLNYGYTF. CDR3 DNA sequence: TGTGCCAGCAGTTTAACGGGCCTTAACTATGGCTACACCTTC.

The chain carries TRBV29-1 and TRBJ1-2; no clear D gene. Between the trimmed V and J ends, which lost 4 bases and 2 bases, there was a span of 14 bases. Germline CDR1 is SQVTM and CDR2 is ANQGSEA. The CDR3 has 14 residues. The CDR3 region has the DNA TGCAGCGTTGCCCCGGGGTTCAGGAACTATGGCTACACCTTC. Protein: CSVAPGFRNYGYTF. The full variable domain, rest sourced from reference TRBV29-1 and TRBJ1-2, is SAVISQKPSRDICQRGTSLTIQCQVDSQVTMMFWYRQQPGQSLTLIATANQGSEATYESGFVIDKFPISRPNLTFSTLTVSNMSPEDSSIYLCSVAPGFRNYGYTFGSGTRLTVV.

The chain has TRBV4-1 and TRBJ1-1, with D maybe TRBD1 (5 bases). V was clipped by 3 bases and J by 7 bases, with 15 bases between them. The CDR3 runs 14 residues. Germline-derived CDR1 and CDR2 are MGHRA and YSYEKL. CDR3 coding DNA: TGCGCCAGCAGCCACCCAGCCGGGGGGGTTGAAGCTTTCTTT. The encoded protein is CASSHPAGGVEAFF.

The chain has TRBV6-5 and TRBJ1-4; D may be TRBD1 (6 bases). This CDR3 contains 14 residues. CDR1 is MNHEY and CDR2 is SVGAGI in the germline V gene. Trimming shortened V by 6 bases and J by 5 bases, and 13 bases separated the two germline ends. CDR3 in DNA: TGTGCCAGCAGATCCACAGGGAAAAATGAAAAACTGTTTTTT. Protein product: CASRSTGKNEKLFF.

This rearrangement joins TRBV30 to TRBJ1-1, with 11 bases matching TRBD1. The V segment lost 2 bases and the J segment 4 bases; nucleotides outside the gene matches: 6. CDR3 length: 15 residues. CDR1 GTSNPN and CDR2 SVGIG come from the germline V gene (reference sequence). CDR3 bases: TGTGCCTGGAGTCCCGGACAGGGGGCAGCCACTGAAGCTTTCTTT. It codes for CAWSPGQGAATEAFF.

The gene calls are TRBV29-1 and TRBJ1-4; no firm D call. CDR1 and CDR2 from the germline V gene are SQVTM and ANQGSEA. Trimming left V 0 bases short and J 4 bases short, with 9 bases between. CDR3 length: 14 amino acids. The CDR3 DNA is TGCAGCGTTGAAGACCCCGCCATTAATGAAAAACTGTTTTTT. Protein: CSVEDPAINEKLFF. The full variable domain, completed using reference TRBV29-1 and TRBJ1-4, is SAVISQKPSRDICQRGTSLTIQCQVDSQVTMMFWYRQQPGQSLTLIATANQGSEATYESGFVIDKFPISRPNLTFSTLTVSNMSPEDSSIYLCSVEDPAINEKLFFGSGTQLSVL.

CDR3 DNA: TGCGCCAGCAGCTGGAGAGGCAGGGGCGAAAAACTGTTTTTT. Translated, it gives CASSWRGRGEKLFF. The rearrangement links TRBV5-1 to TRBJ1-4; D may be TRBD1 (6 bases). CDR3 length equals 14 residues. CDR1 and CDR2 from the germline V gene are SGHRS and YFSETQ. Trimming took 3 bases from V and 8 from J, leaving 14 bases between them.

This chain connects TRBV7-9 to TRBJ2-7; no definite D call. The ends were cut back, 2 bases at V and 0 bases at J, with 2 bases in the middle. The CDR3 contains 12 residues. CDR1 and CDR2 from the germline V gene are SEHNR and FQNEAQ (reference sequence). This CDR3 is CASSLTSYEQYF. In DNA, the CDR3 is TGTGCCAGCAGCTTAACCTCCTACGAGCAGTACTTC. The whole variable domain, remainder taken from reference TRBV7-9 and TRBJ2-7, is DTGVSQNPRHKITKRGQNVTFRCDPISEHNRLYWYRQTLGQGPEFLTYFQNEAQLEKSRLLSDRFSAERPKGSFSTLEIQRTEQGDSAMYLCASSLTSYEQYFGPGTRLTVT.

In nucleotides, the CDR3 is TGTGCCAGCAGCCAGACAGGCCCCTACGAGCAGTACTTC. This translates into CASSQTGPYEQYF. This chain uses TRBV14 with TRBJ2-7; the D gene is possibly TRBD1 (6 bases). Trimming removed 3 bases at V and 2 bases at J, with 8 bases between. Germline V gives CDR1 SGHDN, CDR2 FVKESK. The CDR3 is made up of 13 amino acids.

J is TRBJ1-4 and V is TRBV2; a weak D match, TRBD1 (6 bases). This CDR3 spans 15 amino acids. The V end lost 6 bases, the J end lost 8 bases, and 19 bases lay between the germline ends. Per germline, CDR1 SNHLY and CDR2 FYNNEI. The CDR3 DNA is TGTGCCAGCAGCACTGACAGGAGCAGCAGAGAAAAACTGTTTTTT. Its translation is CASSTDRSSREKLFF.

This clone occurred once. The chain joins TRBV27 to TRBJ1-2; 8 bases fit TRBD1. The CDR3 extends over 15 amino acids. The J segment lost 3 bases and the V segment lost 2 bases, leaving 5 bases of the junction unmatched. Germline assignment: CDR1 MNHEY and CDR2 SMNVEV (reference sequence). The chain's CDR3 is CASSLGTGLDYGYTF. The CDR3 region has the DNA TGTGCCAGCAGTTTAGGGACAGGCCTGGACTATGGCTACACCTTC.

The J gene is TRBJ1-2, the V gene TRBV7-9; D remains unclear. Between the trimmed V and J ends, which lost 1 base and 6 bases, there was a span of 12 bases. CDR1 and CDR2 from the germline V gene are SEHNR and FQNEAQ (reference sequence). The CDR3 totals 14 residues. The chain's CDR3 is CASSLGVVGNGYTF. CDR3 nucleotides: TGTGCCAGCAGCTTAGGGGTCGTTGGGAATGGCTACACCTTC.

The CDR3 region is CASSVVSGENNEQFF. The CDR3 DNA is TGTGCCAGCAGCGTAGTTAGCGGGGAGAACAATGAGCAGTTCTTC. The rearrangement joins TRBV9 to TRBJ2-1, with TRBD2 matching 8 bases. J gave up 5 bases and V 0 bases, and 4 bases lay outside the gene matches. Germline CDR1 is SGDLS and CDR2 is YYNGEE. This CDR3 contains 15 residues. Filled out from reference TRBV9 and TRBJ2-1, the complete variable domain reads DSGVTQTPKHLITATGQRVTLRCSPRSGDLSVYWYQQSLDQGLQFLIQYYNGEERAKGNILERFSAQQFPDLHSELNLSSLELGDSALYFCASSVVSGENNEQFFGPGTRLTVL.

The CDR3 DNA sequence: TGTGCCAGCAGTCCCCGCCTAGCGGGCCAGTACTTC. Translation gives CASSPRLAGQYF. The chain has TRBV11-2 and TRBJ2-5, with 8 bases matching TRBD2. Germline V gene data show CDR1 as SGHAT and CDR2 as FQNNGV. V lost 6 bases, J lost 10 bases, and 7 bases stayed unmatched. CDR3 length: 12 amino acids.

The chain carries TRBV30 and TRBJ2-3, with 8 bases matching TRBD1. The ends lost 4 bases at V and 2 bases at J; junction bases unmatched: 8. The CDR3 length is 15 residues. CDR1 GTSNPN and CDR2 SVGIG come from the germline V gene (reference sequence). CDR3 sequence (DNA): TGTGCCTGGACCCCCGGGACAGGACTCACAGATACGCAGTATTTT. Its protein product is CAWTPGTGLTDTQYF.

This chain links TRBV9 with TRBJ2-4, with a possible D match to TRBD1 (5 bases). The CDR3 is made up of 17 amino acids. CDR1 is SGDLS, CDR2 YYNGEE, per germline. V was clipped by 3 bases and J by 0 bases, with 16 bases between them. DNA of the CDR3: TGTGCCAGCAGCGGGATTTCAGGGCGTCTAGCCAAAAACATTCAGTACTTC. Its translation is CASSGISGRLAKNIQYF.

This clone appeared many times. The V call is TRBV6-6, the J call TRBJ2-1; tentatively, D is TRBD1 (6 bases). This CDR3 spans 14 amino acids. Deletions cut 7 bases from V and 7 bases from J, with 17 bases between. Germline values: CDR1 MNHNY, CDR2 SVGAGI (reference sequence). The DNA for the CDR3 is TGTGCCAGCACTACAACAGGGAACTTAAATGAGCAGTTCTTC. Translating it yields CASTTTGNLNEQFF.

This clone was recorded a few times. This CDR3 is CASSQIVGSSYEQYF. In nucleotides, the CDR3 is TGTGCCAGCAGCCAAATTGTGGGTAGCTCCTACGAGCAGTACTTC. The gene calls are TRBV4-2 and TRBJ2-7; D gene ambiguous. Germline-derived CDR1 and CDR2 are LGHNA and YNFKEQ. The CDR3 length is 15 residues. V lost 2 bases, J lost 0 bases, and 11 bases lay in between.

V usage is TRBV7-2 and J usage is TRBJ2-7; D unclear. The CDR3 has 16 residues. The V gene lost 0 bases and the J gene lost 0 bases, with 12 bases spanning the gap. The germline gives CDR1 SGHTA, CDR2 FQGNSA. This chain's CDR3 is CASSLARAGSSYEQYF. The CDR3 DNA reads TGTGCCAGCAGCTTAGCAAGGGCAGGAAGCTCCTACGAGCAGTACTTC.